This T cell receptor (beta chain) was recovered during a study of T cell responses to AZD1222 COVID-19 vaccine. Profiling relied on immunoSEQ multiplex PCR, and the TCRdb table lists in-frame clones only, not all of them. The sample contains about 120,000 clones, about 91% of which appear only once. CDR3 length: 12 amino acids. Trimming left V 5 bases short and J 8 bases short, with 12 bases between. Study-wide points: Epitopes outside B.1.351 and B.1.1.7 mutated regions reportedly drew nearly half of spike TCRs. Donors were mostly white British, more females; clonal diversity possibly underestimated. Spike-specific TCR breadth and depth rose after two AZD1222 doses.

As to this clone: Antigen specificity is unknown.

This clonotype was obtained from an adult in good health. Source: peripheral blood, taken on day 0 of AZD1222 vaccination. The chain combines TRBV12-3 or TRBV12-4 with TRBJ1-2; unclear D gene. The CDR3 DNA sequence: TGTGCCAGCAGTCAACTACAAGGAGGCTACACCTTC. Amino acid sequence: CASSQLQGGYTF.